These 15 T cell receptor beta chains came from one sample sequenced in a study of cytomegalovirus exposure and HLA in healthy donors. Both 60 Vbeta primers and 13 Jbeta primers went into the PCR. Libraries were prepared by immunoSEQ multiplex PCR; TCRdb keeps only in-frame clonotypes and omits some of them. Of over 60,000 clones in the sample, 65% to 80% were seen once. The sample was PBMCs. These receptors were collected from a man aged 65 to 85 in good health and CMV-seronegative.

The rearrangement uses TRBV4-3 and TRBJ1-4; D call uncertain. The CDR3 extends over 16 amino acids. The germline V gene encodes CDR1 LGHNA and CDR2 YSLEER. V lost 1 base and J 0 bases, leaving 9 bases between the germline ends. CDR3 nucleotides: TGCGCCAGCAGCCAAGGCCGAGTGGCAACTAATGAAAAACTGTTTTTT. It codes for CASSQGRVATNEKLFF.

On this clone itself: This sample includes further DNA sequences coding for the same CDR3. This sequence joins TRBV7-2 and TRBJ2-1; TRBD2 aligns across 14 bases. V shed 5 bases, J shed 9 bases, and the junction held 9 bases outside the gene matches. The CDR3 runs 16 residues. CDR1 is SGHTA, CDR2 FQGNSA, per germline. The CDR3 region has the DNA TGTGCCAGCAGCGCTCCGGGACTAGCGGGAGTCGGTGAGCAGTTCTTC. Encoded protein: CASSAPGLAGVGEQFF.

The chain combines TRBV27 with TRBJ1-1, with 7 nucleotides matching TRBD1. The germline CDR1 and CDR2 sequences are MNHEY and SMNVEV (reference sequence). With V trimmed by 6 bases and J by 4 bases, 17 bases remained unmatched. The CDR3 runs to 17 residues. DNA for the CDR3: TGTGCCAGCAGCCGACAGGGAAGGTTGGCCCAAGGCACTGAAGCTTTCTTT. Its protein is CASSRQGRLAQGTEAFF.

The rearrangement links TRBV5-8 to TRBJ2-1, with 7 bases matching TRBD1. CDR1 is SGHTS, CDR2 YDEGEE, per germline. V was clipped by 0 bases and J by 5 bases; unmatched bases: 5. This CDR3 has 15 residues. CDR3 DNA sequence: TGTGCCAGCAGCTTGGAGGGGGCAAGTAACAATGAGCAGTTCTTC. Its translation is CASSLEGASNNEQFF.

This clone has just one count. The J gene is TRBJ2-5, the V gene TRBV7-2, with 10 bases fitting TRBD2. CDR3 length equals 15 residues. J lost 2 bases, V lost 5 bases, and 5 bases had no gene match. Per germline, CDR1 SGHTA and CDR2 FQGNSA. CDR3 coding DNA: TGTGCCAGCAGCCACGGACTAGCGGCTCAAGAGACCCAGTACTTC. This translates into CASSHGLAAQETQYF. Supplemented by reference TRBV7-2 and TRBJ2-5, the full variable domain reads GAGVSQSPSNKVTEKGKDVELRCDPISGHTALYWYRQSLGQGLEFLIYFQGNSAPDKSGLPSDRFSAERTGGSVSTLTIQRTQQEDSAVYLCASSHGLAAQETQYFGPGTRLLVL.

The chain carries TRBV7-2 and TRBJ2-1; tentatively, D is TRBD1 (6 bases). V was pared by 5 bases and J by 0 bases, with 11 bases between. CDR3 length: 15 amino acids. The germline gives CDR1 SGHTA, CDR2 FQGNSA. CDR3: CASSPTGISYNEQFF. The CDR3 region has the DNA TGTGCCAGCAGCCCGACAGGCATCTCCTACAATGAGCAGTTCTTC.

The chain recombines TRBV4-2 with TRBJ2-7; D is possibly TRBD2 (5 bases). The V gene lost 4 bases and the J gene lost 2 bases, with 12 bases spanning the gap. Germline CDR1 reads LGHNA; CDR2 reads YNFKEQ. The CDR3 runs 14 residues. The CDR3 region has the DNA TGTGCCAGCAGCCCGATCGGGATTCCCTACGAGCAGTACTTC. This encodes CASSPIGIPYEQYF.

The genes are TRBV18 and TRBJ1-1, with 7 bases fitting TRBD1. V lost 0 bases, J lost 4 bases, and 8 bases stayed unmatched. The CDR3 is made up of 16 amino acids. Germline CDR1 KGHSH, CDR2 LQKENI. The CDR3 sequence: CASSPPVSRGSTEAFF. The CDR3 DNA reads as TGTGCCAGCTCACCACCGGTGTCCAGGGGGAGCACTGAAGCTTTCTTT.

The rearrangement joins TRBV7-9 to TRBJ2-7; 7 bases fit TRBD2. The V gene's germline CDR1 is SEHNR and CDR2 FQNEAQ (reference sequence). The CDR3 is 13 amino acids. Trimming cost V 2 bases and J 3 bases; bases outside gene matches: 1. The CDR3 spells CASSLSGGYEQYF. CDR3 coding DNA: TGTGCCAGCAGCTTATCGGGGGGCTACGAGCAGTACTTC. The whole variable domain, filled in from reference TRBV7-9 and TRBJ2-7, reads DTGVSQNPRHKITKRGQNVTFRCDPISEHNRLYWYRQTLGQGPEFLTYFQNEAQLEKSRLLSDRFSAERPKGSFSTLEIQRTEQGDSAMYLCASSLSGGYEQYFGPGTRLTVT.

This clone was detected only a few times. The V gene is TRBV29-1, the J gene TRBJ2-7, with a weak D call TRBD2 (5 bases). V was trimmed by 5 bases and J by 4 bases, leaving 21 bases between them. This CDR3 contains 15 residues. In germline, CDR1 is SQVTM, CDR2 ANQGSEA. The CDR3 bases are TGCAGCGTTTCCCCGGACGGAGCCTCGGGATACGAGCAGTACTTC. This sequence encodes CSVSPDGASGYEQYF.

A note on this clone: Other DNA sequences of this sample code for an identical CDR3. CDR3 residues: CASSLRDRGEKLFF. The CDR3 bases are TGCGCCAGCAGCCTCCGGGACAGGGGTGAAAAACTGTTTTTT. The chain joins TRBV5-1 to TRBJ1-4; 10 nucleotides match TRBD1. V dropped 4 bases and J dropped 7; count of bases not matched to a gene: 4. The CDR3 runs 14 residues. The germline V gene encodes CDR1 SGHRS and CDR2 YFSETQ.

The genes are TRBV19 and TRBJ2-7; 10 bases fit TRBD2. Germline-derived CDR1 and CDR2 are LNHDA and SQIVND (reference sequence). The V and J ends lost 6 bases and 3 bases, in that order; junction bases with no gene match: 5. There are 14 residues in the CDR3. The chain's CDR3 is CASSPAGGLYEQYF. As DNA, the CDR3 is TGTGCCAGTAGCCCAGCGGGAGGGCTCTACGAGCAGTACTTC.

The chain has TRBV28 and TRBJ2-3; D is perhaps TRBD2 (6 bases). Germline V gives CDR1 MDHEN, CDR2 SYDVKM. Trimming removed 6 bases from V and 3 bases from J, with 25 bases in between. This CDR3 has 18 amino acids. The CDR3: CASSTQTGLGKLTDTQYF. CDR3 sequence (DNA): TGTGCCAGCAGCACACAAACGGGACTCGGGAAATTAACAGATACGCAGTATTTT.

The genes are TRBV27 and TRBJ2-7; TRBD1 matches 7 bases. V shed 6 bases and J 0 bases; nucleotides not matched to a gene: 5. Looked up from germline, CDR1 is MNHEY and CDR2 is SMNVEV (reference sequence). The CDR3 totals 14 residues. The CDR3 is CASSRRDSSYEQYF. CDR3 coding DNA: TGTGCCAGCAGCCGAAGGGACAGCTCCTACGAGCAGTACTTC.

J is TRBJ2-7 and V is TRBV5-8; possible D gene TRBD1, 6 bases. The CDR3 spans 14 residues. Trimming removed 5 bases at V and 0 bases at J, with 12 bases between. From germline, CDR1 is SGHTS and CDR2 YDEGEE. The CDR3 bases are TGTGCCAGCAGTCGGACAGCGAGCTCCTACGAGCAGTACTTC. Its protein is CASSRTASSYEQYF.